The 6 T cell receptor beta chains in this list originate from one sample, sequenced in a study of T cell clusters in autoimmune cytopenias. TRB was amplified from about 260 ng of peripheral blood genomic DNA per sample. TRB rearrangements were amplified by touch-down multiplex PCR with mixed TRB-A/B primers. TCRdb re-called the multiplex PCR reads; one entry per CDR3 protein, DNA not given. The record lists about 5,000 distinct CDR3 sequences, of which the ten most abundant hold about 28%. The sample consisted of peripheral blood. These receptors were taken from a human donor with an autoimmune cytopenia or autoimmune hepatitis (not recorded which).

The V call is TRBV27, the J call TRBJ2-3; the TRBD2 assignment by TCRdb is unverifiable without DNA. The germline V gene encodes CDR1 MNHEY and CDR2 SMNVEV (reference sequence). This CDR3 region has 18 residues. CDR3 in amino acids: CASSLFGTSLGKTDTQYF.

Frequency places this clonotype as medium-sized. The V call is TRBV7-9, the J call TRBJ2-1; the D gene TCRdb calls, TRBD1, cannot be checked with no DNA. CDR1 is SEHNR and CDR2 is FQNEAQ in the germline V gene (reference sequence). The CDR3 runs to 15 residues. CDR3: CASSLPESGRPEQFF.

Judged by frequency, this clonotype is medium-sized. The chain links TRBV29-1 to TRBJ2-1; TCRdb's assignment of TRBD1 cannot be checked, as there is no DNA. This CDR3 has 14 residues. The germline V gene has CDR1 SQVTM and CDR2 ANQGSEA. The CDR3: CSVDGGQSYNEQFF.

Judged by frequency, this clonotype is medium-sized (0.01 to 0.1%). The V and J genes are TRBV5-5 and TRBJ2-2; TCRdb picks TRBD2, but there is no DNA to check that call. CDR1 is SGHKS, CDR2 YYEKEE, per germline (reference sequence). The length of the CDR3 is 15 residues. This chain's CDR3 is CASTGTAASTGELFF.

The genes are TRBV18 and TRBJ1-2; the D call of TRBD1 rests on TCRdb alone, since no DNA is present to check it. The CDR3 contains 13 residues. Germline values: CDR1 KGHSH, CDR2 LQKENI. CDR3 sequence reads: CASSQDRGTIYTF. Variable domain in full (rest from reference TRBV18 and TRBJ1-2): NAGVMQNPRHLVRRRGQEARLRCSPMKGHSHVYWYRQLPEEGLKFMVYLQKENIIDESGMPKERFSAEFPKEGPSILRIQQVVRGDSAAYFCASSQDRGTIYTFGSGTRLTVV.

The chain has TRBV5-1 and TRBJ1-2; there is no DNA to check the TCRdb D call of TRBD1. This CDR3 is 14 amino acids long. Germline CDR1 reads SGHRS; CDR2 reads YFSETQ. The chain's CDR3 is CASSSGASNYGYTF.